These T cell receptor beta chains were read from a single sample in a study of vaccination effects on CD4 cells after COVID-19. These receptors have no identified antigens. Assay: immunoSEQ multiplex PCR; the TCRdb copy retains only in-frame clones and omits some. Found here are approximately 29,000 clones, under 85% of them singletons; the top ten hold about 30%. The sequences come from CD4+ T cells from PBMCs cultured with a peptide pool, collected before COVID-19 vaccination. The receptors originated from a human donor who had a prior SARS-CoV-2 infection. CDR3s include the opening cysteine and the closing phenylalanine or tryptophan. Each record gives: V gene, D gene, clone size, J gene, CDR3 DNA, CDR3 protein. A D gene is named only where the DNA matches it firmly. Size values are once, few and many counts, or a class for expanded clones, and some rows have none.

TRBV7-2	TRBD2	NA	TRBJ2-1	TGTGCCAGCAGCCCTTACAGCGGGGGGGCCCTAAATGAGCAGTTCTTC	CASSPYSGGALNEQFF
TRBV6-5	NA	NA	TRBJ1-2	TGTGCCAGTAGTAAACGGGCCCCCCGCGGTGGCTACACCTTC	CASSKRAPRGGYTF
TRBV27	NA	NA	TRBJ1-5	TGTGCCAGCAGTAAAGGGTGGTTTGGGCAGCCCCAGCATTTT	CASSKGWFGQPQHF
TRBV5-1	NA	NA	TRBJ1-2	TGCGCCAGCAGCTTGATAAAGCAGCTCTGGGCCCTTAACTATGGCTACACCTTC	CASSLIKQLWALNYGYTF
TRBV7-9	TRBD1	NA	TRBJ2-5	TGTGCCAGCCAAGGACAGGGTGGAGAGACCCAGTACTTC	CASQGQGGETQYF
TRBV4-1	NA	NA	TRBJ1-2	TGCGCCAGCAGCTACCAGGACCTAGAAAACTATGGCTACACCTTC	CASSYQDLENYGYTF
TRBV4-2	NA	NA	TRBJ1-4	TGTGCCAGCAGCCACCCCGGGACGGCCGAAAAACTGTTTTTT	CASSHPGTAEKLFF
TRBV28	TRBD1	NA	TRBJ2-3	TGTGCCAGCAGTTTAAGTTATATTCGGACAGGGGAAGATACGCAGTATTTT	CASSLSYIRTGEDTQYF
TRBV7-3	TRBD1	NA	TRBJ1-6	TGTGCCAGCAGCTCCGGGACAGGGTTTGGCTCACCCCTCCACTTT	CASSSGTGFGSPLHF
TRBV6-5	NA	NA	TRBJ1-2	TGTGCCAGCACCGCCGGGGGAGTGTACTATGGCTACACCTTC	CASTAGGVYYGYTF
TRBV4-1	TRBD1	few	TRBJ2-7	TGCGCCAGCAGCCAAGCTGGGACAGGTTCCTACGAGCAGTACTTC	CASSQAGTGSYEQYF
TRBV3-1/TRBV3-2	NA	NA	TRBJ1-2	TGTGCCAGCAGCCAAGATCCAGGGAACTATGGCTACACCTTC	CASSQDPGNYGYTF
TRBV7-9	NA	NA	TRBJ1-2	TGTGCCAGCAACTTACACGGTTTTAACTATGGCTACACCTTC	CASNLHGFNYGYTF
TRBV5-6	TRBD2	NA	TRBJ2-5	TGTGCCAGCAGCTTGGTCTGGGCTAGCGGGGGGGCCACAGAGACCCAGTACTTC	CASSLVWASGGATETQYF
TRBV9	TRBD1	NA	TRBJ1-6	TGTGCCAGCAGCGAATTACAGGGGTCACCCCTCCACTTT	CASSELQGSPLHF
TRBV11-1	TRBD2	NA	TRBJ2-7	TGTGCCAGCAGCTTAGACGGGGGGTCCCCCTACGAGCAGTACTTC	CASSLDGGSPYEQYF
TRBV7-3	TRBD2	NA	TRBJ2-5	TGTGCCAGCAGCGTAGGAGCGGGGGGTGAAGAGACCCAGTACTTC	CASSVGAGGEETQYF
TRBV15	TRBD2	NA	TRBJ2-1	TGTGCCACCAGCAGAGATCCCAGCGGGAGTCGTTTGATGCCTGAGCAGTTCTTC	CATSRDPSGSRLMPEQFF
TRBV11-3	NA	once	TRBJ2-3	TGTGCCAGCAGCTTAGATAAGGGACCAGATACGCAGTATTTT	CASSLDKGPDTQYF
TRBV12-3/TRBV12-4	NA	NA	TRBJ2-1	TGTGCCAGCAGTGTATACAATGAGCAGTTCTTC	CASSVYNEQFF
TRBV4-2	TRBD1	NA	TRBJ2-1	TGTGCCAGCAGCCAAGATAGGGGGCGGTCGTGGGACAATGAGCAGTTCTTC	CASSQDRGRSWDNEQFF
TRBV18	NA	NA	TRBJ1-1	TGTGCCAGCTCAACCGACTGGGGATTCACTGAAGCTTTCTTT	CASSTDWGFTEAFF
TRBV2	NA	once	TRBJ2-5	TGTGCCAGCACCAGGGGGCTAGCGGACGGGGAGACCCAGTACTTC	CASTRGLADGETQYF
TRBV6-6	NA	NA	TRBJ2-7	TGTGCCAGCAGTTATCGGCCTAGCTCCTACGAGCAGTACTTC	CASSYRPSSYEQYF
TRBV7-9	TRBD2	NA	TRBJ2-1	TGTGCCAGCAGCTTAAGTCTAGCGGGAGCCCACAATGAGCAGTTCTTC	CASSLSLAGAHNEQFF
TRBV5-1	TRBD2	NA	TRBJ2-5	TGCGCCAGCAGCTTGGCCCCAGCGGGGGATCAAGAGACCCAGTACTTC	CASSLAPAGDQETQYF
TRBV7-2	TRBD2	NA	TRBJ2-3	TGTGCCAGCAGCCCTGCGGGAGTATCTAGCACAGATACGCAGTATTTT	CASSPAGVSSTDTQYF
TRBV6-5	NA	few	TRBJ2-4	TGTGCCAGCAGTTCCTCCAGGGGGGGGATTAAAAACATTCAGTACTTC	CASSSSRGGIKNIQYF
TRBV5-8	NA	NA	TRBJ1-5	TGTGCCAGCAACCGTGATTTGCAGCCCCAGCATTTT	CASNRDLQPQHF
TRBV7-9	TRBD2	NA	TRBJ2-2	TGTGCCAGCAGACCGGGACTAGTAAACACCGGGGAGCTGTTTTTT	CASRPGLVNTGELFF
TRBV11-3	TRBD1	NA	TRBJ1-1	TGTGCCAGCAGCCCGGGACAGGGAAGGAACACTGAAGCTTTCTTT	CASSPGQGRNTEAFF
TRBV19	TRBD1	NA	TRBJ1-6	TGTGCCAGTAGTATTTGGACAGGGGACTCACCCCTCCACTTT	CASSIWTGDSPLHF
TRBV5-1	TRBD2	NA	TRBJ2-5	TGCGCCAGCAGCTTGGGGGGCCTAGCGGGGGACCAAGAGACCCAGTACTTC	CASSLGGLAGDQETQYF
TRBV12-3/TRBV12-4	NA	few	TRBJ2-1	TGTGCCAGCAGTGGCGGGTTAAAGCAGTTCTTC	CASSGGLKQFF
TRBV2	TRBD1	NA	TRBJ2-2	TGTGCCAGCAGCCAAGACAGGGTCCGGACCGGGGAGCTGTTTTTT	CASSQDRVRTGELFF
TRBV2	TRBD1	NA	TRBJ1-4	TGTGCCAGCAGTGAAGAAGGGACAGGGAGGGGAACTAATGAAAAACTGTTTTTT	CASSEEGTGRGTNEKLFF
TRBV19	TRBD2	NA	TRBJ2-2	TGTGCCAGTAATTCCCGGCGGGCTAGCGGGAACACCGGGGAGCTGTTTTTT	CASNSRRASGNTGELFF
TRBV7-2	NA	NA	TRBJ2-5	TGTGCCAGCAGCTTAGAAATGGGGCGGGGATCGCAGTACTTC	CASSLEMGRGSQYF
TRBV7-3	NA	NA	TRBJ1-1	TGTGCCAGCAGCTTAGGCCAGCAAAACACTGAAGCTTTCTTT	CASSLGQQNTEAFF
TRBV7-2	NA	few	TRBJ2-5	TGTGCCAGCAGCTTAATGGGGGGCGAGGGGGAGACCCAGTACTTC	CASSLMGGEGETQYF
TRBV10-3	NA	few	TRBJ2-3	TGTGCCTGTCAGGGGAAGGGTCCTGGAGATACGCAGTATTTT	CACQGKGPGDTQYF
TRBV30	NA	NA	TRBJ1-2	TGTGCCTGGACCTGGGGGGGGAGCTACACCTTC	CAWTWGGSYTF
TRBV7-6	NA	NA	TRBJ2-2	TGTGCCAGCAGCTTTCTCACCCAAATCACCGGGGAGCTGTTTTTT	CASSFLTQITGELFF
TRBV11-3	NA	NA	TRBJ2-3	TGTGCCAGCAGCCCTCGCTCTTACTACGCGACAGATACGCAGTATTTT	CASSPRSYYATDTQYF
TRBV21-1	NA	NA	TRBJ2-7	TGTGCCAGCAGCAAAAGCCGACTAGCGGAGATCTCCTACGAGCAGTACTTC	CASSKSRLAEISYEQYF
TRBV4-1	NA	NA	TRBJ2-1	TGCGCCAGCAGCCAAGTCTTGCGGGGTAGTGAGCAGTTCTTC	CASSQVLRGSEQFF
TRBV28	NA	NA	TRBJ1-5	TGTGCCAGCAGTTTATACGGGGATCAGCCCCAGCATTTT	CASSLYGDQPQHF
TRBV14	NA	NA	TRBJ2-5	TGTGCCAGCAGTCCTCGGTGGGGGGAGACCCAGTACTTC	CASSPRWGETQYF
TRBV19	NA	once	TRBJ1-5	TGTGCCAGTAGTAAAGCAGGGGATAGCAATCAGCCCCAGCATTTT	CASSKAGDSNQPQHF
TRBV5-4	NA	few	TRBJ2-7	TGTGCCAGCAGCTTGGGAACAGGCGAGCAGTACTTC	CASSLGTGEQYF
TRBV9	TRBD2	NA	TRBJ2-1	TGTGCCAGCAGCTTCCTAGCGGGACCGGGGCCCCAGATGGGAAATGAGCAGTTCTTC	CASSFLAGPGPQMGNEQFF
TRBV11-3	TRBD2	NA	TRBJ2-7	TGTGCCAGCAGCTTGGATTATAGCGGGAGGGCCGCCTACGAGCAGTACTTC	CASSLDYSGRAAYEQYF
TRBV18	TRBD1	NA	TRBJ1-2	TGTGCCAGCTCACCGAACACAAGGACAGGGAACGGCTACACCTTC	CASSPNTRTGNGYTF
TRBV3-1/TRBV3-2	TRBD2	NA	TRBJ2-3	TGTGCCAGCAGCCCCCTGTGGCGCGGGGGGACAGATACGCAGTATTTT	CASSPLWRGGTDTQYF
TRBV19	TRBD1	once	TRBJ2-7	TGTGCCAGTAGTTCGTCCCACAGGGGTTTCGGATACGAGCAGTACTTC	CASSSSHRGFGYEQYF
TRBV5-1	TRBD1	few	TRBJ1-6	TGCGCCAGCAGCTGGGACAGACAAAATTCACCCCTCCACTTT	CASSWDRQNSPLHF
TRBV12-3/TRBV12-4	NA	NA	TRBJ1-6	TGTGCCAGCAGCAGCATATATTCACCCCTCCACTTT	CASSSIYSPLHF
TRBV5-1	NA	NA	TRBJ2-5	TGCGCCAGCACCTTAGGAGACTCGGGGGAGACCCAGTACTTC	CASTLGDSGETQYF